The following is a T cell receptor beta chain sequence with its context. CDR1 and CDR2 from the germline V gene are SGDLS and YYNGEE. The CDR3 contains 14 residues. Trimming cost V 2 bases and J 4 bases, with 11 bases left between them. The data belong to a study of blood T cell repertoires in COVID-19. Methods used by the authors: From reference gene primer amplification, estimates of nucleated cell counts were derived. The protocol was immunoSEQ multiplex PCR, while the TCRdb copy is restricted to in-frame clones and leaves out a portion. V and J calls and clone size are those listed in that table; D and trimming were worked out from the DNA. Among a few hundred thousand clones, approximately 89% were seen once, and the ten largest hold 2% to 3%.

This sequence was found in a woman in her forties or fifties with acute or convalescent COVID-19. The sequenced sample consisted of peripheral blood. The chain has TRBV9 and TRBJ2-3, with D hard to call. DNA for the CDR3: TGTGCCAGCAGCGTGCTAGGTGCTCCAGATACGCAGTATTTT. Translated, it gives CASSVLGAPDTQYF.